This passage covers 5 T cell receptor beta chains from one sample sequenced in a study of read filtering for tumor transcriptome and immune sequencing. This library used roughly 400 ng RNA and molecular barcoded adaptors spanning alpha/delta and beta/gamma chains. TCRdb re-analysed the reads in MiXCR, keeping a single row per CDR3 protein. The sample has over 35,000 distinct CDR3 sequences, about 10% seen once; the top ten hold approximately 34%. The source material was a population of CD138-negative cells sorted from bone marrow. These receptor sequences come from a donor aged 40 or over with multiple myeloma.

This clonotype appeared many times. Here the CDR3 DNA reads TGTGCCAGCAGGACAGGGTTTTCTGGAAACACCATATATTTT. It is translated as CASRTGFSGNTIYF. This chain uses TRBV6-6 with TRBJ1-3, with 7 bases aligning to TRBD1. After removal of 6 bases from V and 1 base from J, the junction contained 3 bases not matched to a gene. CDR1 and CDR2 from the germline V gene are MNHNY and SVGAGI (reference sequence). CDR3 length equals 14 residues.

On this clonotype: This may come from a read error, since a much larger clone is one base off. Here the CDR3 reads CASSLEFEQYF. The CDR3 DNA sequence: TGTGCCAGCAGCTTGGAGTTCGAGCAGTACTTC. The J gene is TRBJ2-7, the V gene TRBV5-6, with D unresolved. The V gene's germline CDR1 is SGHDT and CDR2 YYEEEE. The CDR3 runs to 11 residues. The V and J ends lost 0 bases and 6 bases respectively, with 4 bases between them.

The sample holds many counts of this clonotype. This chain connects TRBV6-6 to TRBJ2-1, with TRBD2 identical over 11 bases. V was clipped by 5 bases and J by 6 bases; unmatched bases: 15. The CDR3 is made up of 18 amino acids. Per germline, CDR1 MNHNY and CDR2 SVGAGI (reference sequence). The CDR3 loop is CASSQLAGDPRQSNEQFF. The CDR3 DNA reads TGTGCCAGCAGTCAACTAGCGGGGGACCCCAGGCAGAGCAATGAGCAGTTCTTC.

This clonotype was counted many times. V is TRBV29-1 and J is TRBJ1-1; D might be TRBD1 (6 bases). The CDR3 length is 14 residues. V lost 8 bases and J 1 base, leaving 17 bases between the germline ends. Germline V CDR1 and CDR2: SQVTM, ANQGSEA. The CDR3 is CSTKTGSANTEAFF. The CDR3 DNA reads as TGCAGCACAAAAACAGGGTCAGCGAACACTGAAGCTTTCTTT.

At least ten counts were recorded for this clonotype. This chain connects TRBV7-9 to TRBJ2-1, with a tentative D call TRBD2 (5 bases). The CDR3 consists of 12 residues. Germline V gene lookup returns CDR1 SEHNR and CDR2 FQNEAQ (reference sequence). Trimming pared 5 bases from V and 10 bases from J, leaving 12 bases between. The CDR3 DNA follows: TGTGCCAGCAGCCCGGGCGGCGGGGAGCAGTTCTTC. Protein product: CASSPGGGEQFF.